This T cell receptor beta chain was found in a study of shared clonotypes between healthy human individuals. Germline CDR1 reads ENHRY; CDR2 reads SYGVKD. V was pared by 11 bases and J by 4 bases, with 10 bases of the junction left unmatched. This CDR3 comprises 14 residues. Profiling relied on immunoSEQ multiplex PCR, and the TCRdb table lists in-frame clones only, not all of them. The table has over a million clones, about three quarters seen once. The sequencing sample was made of memory CD4+ T cells sorted from blood. As for subset: CD45RA-negative fraction. The origin of this receptor is a man in his late teens or twenties in good health. The genes are TRBV10-3 and TRBJ2-7; 11 positions match TRBD2. The CDR3 region is CASTGLAEPYEQYF. As DNA, the CDR3 is TGTGCCTCAACGGGACTAGCGGAGCCTTACGAGCAGTACTTC.